Shown below are 19 T cell receptor beta chains from a single sample sequenced in a study of tumor-infiltrating lymphocytes in primary liver carcinoma. The template, about 500 ng total RNA, yielded TCR beta cDNA made with a constant-region primer. Three nested multiplex PCR rounds, a slightly modified ARM-PCR, produced the libraries for TCR beta. Two initial PCR rounds of 10 to 11 cycles each paired TRBV1-TRBV30 forward primers with a C-beta reverse primer. A single record per CDR3 protein comes from TCRdb applying MiXCR to the multiplex PCR reads. The table has approximately 340,000 distinct CDR3 sequences, less than 70% seen once. It was unsorted whole blood that yielded blood RNA, and germline DNA was also extracted. The specimen sequenced was peripheral blood. The source is a man aged 40-49 years with primary liver carcinoma and hepatitis B virus infection.

As for this clonotype: A much bigger clone sits one base away, suggesting this may be a read error. V gene TRBV6-5 combines with J gene TRBJ1-2; D gene ambiguous. Germline values: CDR1 MNHEY, CDR2 SVGAGI. The CDR3 covers 15 residues. Between the trimmed V and J ends, which lost 3 bases and 4 bases, there was a span of 15 bases. CDR3 sequence: CASSYHDPGAYGYTF. CDR3 bases: TGTGCCAGCAGTTATCATGACCCCGGAGCCTATGGCTACACCTTC.

Points on this clonotype: The CDR3 end shows no conserved phenylalanine or tryptophan, and so a read error is likely. The DNA for the CDR3 is TGTGCCGGCAGACGACAGGGGAGAGCTTTCGTT. Residues: CAGRRQGRAFV. The V and J genes are TRBV6-5 and TRBJ1-1; 8 nucleotides match TRBD1. The CDR3 covers 11 residues. CDR1 is MNHEY, CDR2 SVGAGI, per germline.

Concerning this clonotype itself: Here the CDR3 omits its conserved ending phenylalanine or tryptophan, so a read error is the likely source. The chain couples TRBV29-1 to TRBJ1-1; tentative D call: TRBD1 (6 bases). Trimming took off 4 bases at V and 4 bases at J, with 13 bases between the two ends. The germline V gene has CDR1 SQVTM and CDR2 ANQGSEA. CDR3 size: 13 residues. CDR3 nucleotide sequence: TGCAGCGTTGGAGAGGACAGTAGCACTGAAGCTTTCTTA. Its translation is CSVGEDSSTEAFL.

For this clonotype: One base away lies a much larger clone, so this may be a sequencing read error. The rearrangement joins TRBV4-1 to TRBJ1-1, with D hard to call. Trimming pared 0 bases from V and 12 bases from J, leaving 11 bases between. The CDR3 runs to 12 residues. The V gene's germline CDR1 is MGHRA and CDR2 YSYEKL. This CDR3 reads CASSQDLGLTFF. CDR3 DNA: TGCGCCAGCAGCCAAGATCTTGGGTTGACTTTCTTT.

This clonotype was recorded a few times. This sequence joins TRBV5-1 and TRBJ2-1; D is unresolved. This CDR3 region has 16 residues. V was trimmed by 0 bases and J by 7 bases, leaving 17 bases between them. CDR1 SGHRS and CDR2 YFSETQ come from the germline V gene. In DNA, the CDR3 is TGCGCCAGCAGCTTGGCATTACAAGTGCCGGATAATGAGCAGTTCTTC. Translated, it gives CASSLALQVPDNEQFF.

As concerns this clonotype: This may be a read error, as it is one base from a much larger clone. The chain has TRBV4-2 and TRBJ2-1; 10 bases are a match to TRBD2. With V trimmed by 7 bases and J by 3 bases, 9 bases remained unmatched. CDR3 size: 16 residues. CDR1 and CDR2 from the germline V gene are LGHNA and YNFKEQ. The CDR3 spells CASILGGTSDYNEQFF. The DNA for the CDR3 is TGTGCCAGCATCCTGGGCGGGACTAGCGACTACAATGAGCAGTTCTTC.

A remark on this clonotype: A much larger clone lies a single base off, so this may be a read error. The chain carries TRBV6-1 and TRBJ2-4; maybe TRBD2 (6 bases). Germline loops: CDR1 MNHNS, CDR2 SASEGT. This CDR3 region has 13 residues. CDR3 amino acids: CTSTDSGGHIQYF. CDR3 nucleotide sequence: TGTACCAGCACTGATTCCGGGGGACACATTCAGTACTTC.

In its sample, this clonotype was seen many times. J is TRBJ2-1 and V is TRBV6-5; the match to TRBD1 covers 8 bases. Germline V gives CDR1 MNHEY, CDR2 SVGAGI. The V and J ends lost 2 bases and 8 bases, in that order; junction bases with no gene match: 5. There are 14 residues in the CDR3. CDR3 DNA: TGTGCCAGCAGTTACCGAGACAGGGGCGATGAGCAGTTCTTC. Translating it yields CASSYRDRGDEQFF.

This clonotype was found many times. The V and J genes are TRBV11-2 and TRBJ2-7; D remains unclear. The CDR3 runs to 15 residues. The V gene lost 2 bases and the J gene lost 5 bases, with 16 bases spanning the gap. Per the germline V gene, CDR1 is SGHAT and CDR2 is FQNNGV. The CDR3 region has the DNA TGTGCCAGCAGCTTATCACAGCTCTTCTTGCACGAGCAGTACTTC. This codes for CASSLSQLFLHEQYF. Full variable domain (remainder filled in from reference TRBV11-2 and TRBJ2-7): EAGVAQSPRYKIIEKRQSVAFWCNPISGHATLYWYQQILGQGPKLLIQFQNNGVVDDSQLPKDRFSAERLKGVDSTLKIQPAKLEDSAVYLCASSLSQLFLHEQYFGPGTRLTVT.

This chain uses TRBV20-1 with TRBJ2-3, with no clear D. The CDR3 runs to 14 residues. V was clipped by 3 bases and J by 0 bases, with 10 bases between them. Germline-derived CDR1 and CDR2 are DFQATT and SNEGSKA (reference sequence). DNA for the CDR3: TGCAGTGCTAGGGCTAGTGGGAGCACAGATACGCAGTATTTT. Protein sequence: CSARASGSTDTQYF.

This clonotype was detected only a few times. The rearrangement joins TRBV11-2 to TRBJ2-3; 7 nucleotides agree with TRBD2. Germline values: CDR1 SGHAT, CDR2 FQNNGV. The CDR3 covers 17 residues. The V and J ends lost 3 bases and 4 bases, in that order; junction bases with no gene match: 13. CDR3 loop: CASSFLAGGEGADTQYF. CDR3 bases: TGTGCCAGCAGCTTTCTAGCAGGAGGGGAGGGCGCAGATACGCAGTATTTT.

This clonotype has just one count. Being one base from a much bigger clone, this may be a read error. The chain combines TRBV7-9 with TRBJ2-4; D unclear. CDR1 is SEHNR and CDR2 is FQNEAQ in the germline V gene (reference sequence). V was pared by 5 bases and J by 8 bases, with 7 bases between. The CDR3 has 11 amino acids. This CDR3 reads CASSPHDIQYF. In nucleotides, the CDR3 is TGTGCCAGCAGCCCTCATGACATTCAGTACTTC. The variable domain in full, completed from reference TRBV7-9 and TRBJ2-4, reads DTGVSQNPRHKITKRGQNVTFRCDPISEHNRLYWYRQTLGQGPEFLTYFQNEAQLEKSRLLSDRFSAERPKGSFSTLEIQRTEQGDSAMYLCASSPHDIQYFGAGTRLSVL.

The V gene is TRBV3-1, the J gene TRBJ1-4, with no clear D. Germline-derived CDR1 and CDR2 are LGHDT and YNNKEL (reference sequence). CDR3 size: 13 residues. V dropped 4 bases and J dropped 5 bases, with 8 bases sitting between them. The chain's CDR3 is CASSPLSNEKLFF. CDR3 sequence (DNA): TGTGCCAGCAGCCCCCTATCGAATGAAAAACTGTTTTTT.

This clonotype was observed a few times. A junction boundary mismatches the germline segment, possibly from a read error. The chain is built from TRBV11-2 and TRBJ2-5; no firm D call. Germline loops: CDR1 SGHAT, CDR2 FQNNGV. This CDR3 region has 14 residues. DNA for the CDR3: TGTGCCAGCAGTTTAGGTCGTGGTAAAGAGACCCAGTACTTC. It specifies CASSLGRGKETQYF.

This chain links TRBV11-2 with TRBJ2-7; D may match TRBD1 or TRBD2 (5 bases each). The CDR3 loop spans 13 amino acids. The V end was cut by 7 bases, the J end by 4 bases, with 14 bases between. Germline lookup yields CDR1 SGHAT and CDR2 FQNNGV. Here the CDR3 reads CASNSGTLYEQYF. As DNA, the CDR3 is TGTGCCAGCAACTCGGGGACCCTATACGAGCAGTACTTC.

This clonotype was picked up one time. This may stem from a read error, because a much larger clone lies one nucleotide away. The V call is TRBV6-2 or TRBV6-3, the J call TRBJ1-2; D perhaps matches TRBD1 (6 bases). This CDR3 has 13 amino acids. Looked up from germline, CDR1 is MNHEY and CDR2 is SVGEGT. V lost 6 bases and J 4 bases, leaving 12 bases between the germline ends. DNA of the CDR3: TGTGCCAGCAGACCGGACAGAAGCTATGGCTACACCTTC. Protein product: CASRPDRSYGYTF.

This chain links TRBV7-9 with TRBJ1-2; 7 positions agree with TRBD1. Germline loops: CDR1 SEHNR, CDR2 FQNEAQ (reference sequence). The ends lost 4 bases at V and 5 bases at J; junction bases unmatched: 13. This CDR3 contains 16 residues. Written as DNA, the CDR3 is TGTGCCAGCAGCTCTTACTCGGGACAGATTTTATATGGCTACACCTTC. It specifies CASSSYSGQILYGYTF.

Regarding this clonotype: At one end, the junction sequence differs from germline, possibly due to a read error. The chain carries TRBV5-1 and TRBJ2-3, with 7 bases aligning to TRBD2. The CDR3 has 16 amino acids. CDR1 SGHRS and CDR2 YFSETQ come from the germline V gene. Here the CDR3 reads CTSSSFGGSSTDTQYF. CDR3 bases: TGCACCAGTAGCTCCTTTGGCGGGAGCTCTACAGATACGCAGTATTTT. The entire variable domain, with the rest obtained from reference TRBV5-1 and TRBJ2-3, is as follows: KAGVTQTPRYLIKTRGQQVTLSCSPISGHRSVSWYQQTPGQGLQFLFEYFSETQRNKGNFPGRFSGRQFSNSRSEMNVSTLELGDSALYLCTSSSFGGSSTDTQYFGPGTRLTVL.

This clonotype was counted many times. The V and J genes are TRBV6-5 and TRBJ2-3; D might be TRBD2 (5 bases). Between the trimmed V and J ends, which lost 0 bases and 8 bases, there was a span of 21 bases. The CDR3 runs 17 residues. CDR1 MNHEY and CDR2 SVGAGI come from the germline V gene. The CDR3 DNA is TGTGCCAGCAGTTACTCGAACGGGGTACTGTTGTCCGCTACGCAGTATTTT. Encoded protein: CASSYSNGVLLSATQYF.